The clone carrying this T cell receptor (beta chain) was seen at least ten times. CDR3 and TCR beta VDJ profiling relied on a genomic DNA template. TCRdb fed the reads into MiXCR, producing one record per CDR3 protein. The table has around 250,000 distinct CDR3 sequences, about 56% seen once. The sample originates from a study of CD8+CD57+ T cells in acquired aplastic anemia. Looking at the study overall: Sorted CD4+ plus CD8+ cells gave DNA averaging around 3 ug.

CDR1 is SNHLY and CDR2 is FYNNEI in the germline V gene. There are 18 residues in the CDR3. Losses at the gene ends were 2 bases for V and 3 bases for J; bases not matched to a gene: 14. The rearrangement links TRBV2 to TRBJ2-3; 7 positions match TRBD1. Sequencing was carried out using sorted CD4+, CD8+, or CD8+CD57+ T cells (not recorded which) from PBMCs. This clonotype was obtained from a human donor with severe aplastic anemia or a healthy control (not recorded which). In DNA form, the CDR3 reads TGTGCCAGCAGTGAACGATCCCGGACAGGAGCAAATACAGATACGCAGTATTTT. This codes for CASSERSRTGANTDTQYF.